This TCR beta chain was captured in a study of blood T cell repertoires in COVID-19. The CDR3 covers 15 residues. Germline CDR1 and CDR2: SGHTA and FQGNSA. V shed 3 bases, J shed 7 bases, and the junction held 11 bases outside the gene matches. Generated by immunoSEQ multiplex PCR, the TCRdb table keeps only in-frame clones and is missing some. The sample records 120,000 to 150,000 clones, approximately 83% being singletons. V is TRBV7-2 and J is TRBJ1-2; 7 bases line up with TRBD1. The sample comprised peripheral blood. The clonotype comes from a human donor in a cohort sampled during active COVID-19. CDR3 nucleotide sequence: TGTGCCAGCAGCTTCACCCGGACAGGTTGGGGTGGCTACACCTTC. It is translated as CASSFTRTGWGGYTF.